The clone carrying this T cell receptor (beta chain) came up many times. The antigen is not known. TCR beta CDR3 regions were amplified from RNA. First-round RT-PCR of the TCR CDR3 relied on the HTBI primer set. TCRdb re-called the multiplex PCR reads through MiXCR, storing one row per CDR3 protein. The sample has about 610,000 distinct CDR3 sequences, approximately 15% seen once. The CDR3 is 16 amino acids. The V and J ends lost 7 bases and 0 bases respectively, with 18 bases between them. The germline gives CDR1 MDHEN, CDR2 SYDVKM. The data derive from a study of T cells in Graves' hyperthyroidism and ophthalmopathy. Findings and caveats of the study: Patients with ophthalmopathy were separated from those with stable hyperthyroidism by a 13 V-J model.

The rearrangement joins TRBV28 to TRBJ1-1; possibly TRBD1 for D (6 bases). The receptor was derived from a woman in her 40s with Graves' ophthalmopathy. Sequenced: blood. The CDR3 is CASMVGGGGLNTEAFF. CDR3 sequence (DNA): TGTGCCAGCATGGTCGGTGGGGGCGGGTTGAACACTGAAGCTTTCTTT.